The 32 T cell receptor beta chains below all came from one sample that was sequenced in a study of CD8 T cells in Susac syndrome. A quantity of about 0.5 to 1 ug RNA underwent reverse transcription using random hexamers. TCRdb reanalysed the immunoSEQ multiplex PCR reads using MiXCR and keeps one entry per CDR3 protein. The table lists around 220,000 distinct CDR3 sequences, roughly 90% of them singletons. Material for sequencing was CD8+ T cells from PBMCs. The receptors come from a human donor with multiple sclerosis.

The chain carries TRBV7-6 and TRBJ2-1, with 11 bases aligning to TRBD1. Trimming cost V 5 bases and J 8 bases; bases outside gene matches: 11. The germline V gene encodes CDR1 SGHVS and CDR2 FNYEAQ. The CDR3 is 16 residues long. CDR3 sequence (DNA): TGTGCCAGCAGCCCTGGGACAGGGGGTATTTTGTATGAGCAGTTCTTC. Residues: CASSPGTGGILYEQFF.

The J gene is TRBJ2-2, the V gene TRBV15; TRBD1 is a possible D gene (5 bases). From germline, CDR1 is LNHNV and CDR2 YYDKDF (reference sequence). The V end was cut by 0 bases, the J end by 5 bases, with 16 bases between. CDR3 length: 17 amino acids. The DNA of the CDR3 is TGTGCCACCAGCAGAGATAGGGGTATCTCTTGGACCGGGGAGCTGTTTTTT. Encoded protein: CATSRDRGISWTGELFF. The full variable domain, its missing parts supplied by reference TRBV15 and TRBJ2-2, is DAMVIQNPRYQVTQFGKPVTLSCSQTLNHNVMYWYQQKSSQAPKLLFHYYDKDFNNEADTPDNFQSRRPNTSFCFLDIRSPGLGDTAMYLCATSRDRGISWTGELFFGEGSRLTVL.

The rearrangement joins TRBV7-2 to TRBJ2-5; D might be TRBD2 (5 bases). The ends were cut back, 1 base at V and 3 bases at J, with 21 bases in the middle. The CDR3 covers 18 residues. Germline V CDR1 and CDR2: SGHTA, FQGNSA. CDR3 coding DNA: TGTGCCAGCAGCTTAGGCCCCTATGCCACCACGGGAAAAGAGACCCAGTACTTC. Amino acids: CASSLGPYATTGKETQYF. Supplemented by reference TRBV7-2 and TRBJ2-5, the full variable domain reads GAGVSQSPSNKVTEKGKDVELRCDPISGHTALYWYRQSLGQGLEFLIYFQGNSAPDKSGLPSDRFSAERTGGSVSTLTIQRTQQEDSAVYLCASSLGPYATTGKETQYFGPGTRLLVL.

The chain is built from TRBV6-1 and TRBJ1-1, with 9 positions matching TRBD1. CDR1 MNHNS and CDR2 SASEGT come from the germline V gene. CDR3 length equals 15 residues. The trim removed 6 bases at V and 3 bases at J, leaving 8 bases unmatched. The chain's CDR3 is CASRSGTGSDTEAFF. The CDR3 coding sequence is TGTGCCAGCAGGTCCGGGACAGGGTCTGACACTGAAGCTTTCTTT.

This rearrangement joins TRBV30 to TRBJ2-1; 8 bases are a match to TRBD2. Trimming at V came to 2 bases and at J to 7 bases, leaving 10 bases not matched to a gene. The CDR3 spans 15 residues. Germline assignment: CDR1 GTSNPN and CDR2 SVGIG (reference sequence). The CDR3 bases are TGTGCCTGGAGTCCCGAGGAGCGGGGGTTTAATGAGCAGTTCTTC. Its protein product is CAWSPEERGFNEQFF.

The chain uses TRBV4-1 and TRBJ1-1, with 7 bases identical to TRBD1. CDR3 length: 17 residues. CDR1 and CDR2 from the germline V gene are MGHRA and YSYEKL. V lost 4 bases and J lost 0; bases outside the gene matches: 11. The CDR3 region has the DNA TGCGCCAGCAGCCCCGGCCCCCAACAGGGGCTGAACACTGAAGCTTTCTTT. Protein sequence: CASSPGPQQGLNTEAFF.

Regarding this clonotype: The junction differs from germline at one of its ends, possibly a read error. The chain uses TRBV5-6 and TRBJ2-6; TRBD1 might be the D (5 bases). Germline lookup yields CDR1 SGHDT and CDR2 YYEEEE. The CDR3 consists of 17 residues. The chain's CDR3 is CASSRTWSVSGANVLIF. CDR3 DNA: TGTGCCAGCAGCCGGACGTGGTCGGTATCTGGGGCCAACGTCCTGATTTTC.

In DNA form, the CDR3 reads TGTGCCAGCATTGCTGGGGTTAACACCATATATTTT. Amino acid sequence: CASIAGVNTIYF. V usage is TRBV6-6 and J usage is TRBJ1-3; D is undetermined. The CDR3 is 12 amino acids. Germline lookup yields CDR1 MNHNY and CDR2 SVGAGI (reference sequence). V was cut by 7 bases and J by 7 bases, with 11 bases left in between.

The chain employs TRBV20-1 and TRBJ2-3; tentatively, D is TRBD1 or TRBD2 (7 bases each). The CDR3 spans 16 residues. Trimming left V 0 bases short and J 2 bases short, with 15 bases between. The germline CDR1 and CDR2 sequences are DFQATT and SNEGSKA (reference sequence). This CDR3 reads CSARDQGEGNTDTQYF. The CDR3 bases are TGCAGTGCTAGAGATCAGGGGGAGGGAAACACAGATACGCAGTATTTT.

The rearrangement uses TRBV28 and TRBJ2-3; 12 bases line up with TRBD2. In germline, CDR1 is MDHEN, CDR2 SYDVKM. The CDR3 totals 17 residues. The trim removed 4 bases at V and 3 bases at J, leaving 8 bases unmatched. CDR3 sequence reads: CASSSPTLAGGTDTQYF. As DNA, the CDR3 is TGTGCCAGCAGTTCTCCGACACTAGCGGGAGGAACAGATACGCAGTATTTT.

This chain's CDR3 is CASSPNEFQETQYF. The CDR3 DNA follows: TGTGCCAGCAGCCCAAACGAATTTCAAGAGACCCAGTACTTC. This sequence joins TRBV7-9 and TRBJ2-5; D is uncertain. Germline loops: CDR1 SEHNR, CDR2 FQNEAQ (reference sequence). The CDR3 is made up of 14 amino acids. The V end was cut by 5 bases, the J end by 2 bases, with 12 bases between.

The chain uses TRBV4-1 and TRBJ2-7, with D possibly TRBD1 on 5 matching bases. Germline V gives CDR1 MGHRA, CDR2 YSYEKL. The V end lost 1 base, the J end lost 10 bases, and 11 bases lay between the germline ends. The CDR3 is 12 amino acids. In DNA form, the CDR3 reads TGCGCCAGCAGCCAAGCGCTGGGGCAACAGTACTTC. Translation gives CASSQALGQQYF.

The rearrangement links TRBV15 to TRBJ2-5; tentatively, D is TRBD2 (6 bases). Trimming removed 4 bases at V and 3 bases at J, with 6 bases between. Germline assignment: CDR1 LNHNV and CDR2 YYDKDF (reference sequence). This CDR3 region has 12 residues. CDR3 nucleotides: TGTGCCACCAGCACGGGGGAAGAGACCCAGTACTTC. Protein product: CATSTGEETQYF.

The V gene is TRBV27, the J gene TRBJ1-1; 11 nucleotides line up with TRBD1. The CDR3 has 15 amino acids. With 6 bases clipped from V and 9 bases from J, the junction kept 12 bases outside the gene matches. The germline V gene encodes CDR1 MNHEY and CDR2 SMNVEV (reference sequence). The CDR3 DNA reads TGTGCCAGCAGGCTTCAGGGGACAGGGGGGGGAAAAGCTTTCTTT. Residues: CASRLQGTGGGKAFF.

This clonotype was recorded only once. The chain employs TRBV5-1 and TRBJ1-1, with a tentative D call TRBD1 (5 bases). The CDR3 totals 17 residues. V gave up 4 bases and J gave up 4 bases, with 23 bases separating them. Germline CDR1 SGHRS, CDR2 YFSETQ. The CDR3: CASSQTGLGSIFTEAFF. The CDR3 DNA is TGCGCCAGCAGCCAAACAGGTTTGGGTTCCATATTCACTGAAGCTTTCTTT.

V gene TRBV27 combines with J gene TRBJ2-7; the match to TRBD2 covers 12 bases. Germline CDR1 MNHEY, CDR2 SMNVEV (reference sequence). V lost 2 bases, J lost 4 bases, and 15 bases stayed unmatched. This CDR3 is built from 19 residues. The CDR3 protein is CASSLAGGPSGREGYEQYF. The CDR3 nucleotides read TGTGCCAGCAGTTTAGCGGGGGGACCTAGCGGGAGGGAGGGGTACGAGCAGTACTTC.

CDR3 sequence (DNA): TGTGCCAGCAGCCCCGGACTAGCGGGGGGGATACAAGAGACCCAGTACTTC. This sequence encodes CASSPGLAGGIQETQYF. The chain links TRBV6-4 to TRBJ2-5; 15 bases match TRBD2. Trimming removed 6 bases from V and 2 bases from J; junction bases left unmatched: 7. The CDR3 loop spans 17 amino acids. The V gene's germline CDR1 is MRHNA and CDR2 SNTAGT.

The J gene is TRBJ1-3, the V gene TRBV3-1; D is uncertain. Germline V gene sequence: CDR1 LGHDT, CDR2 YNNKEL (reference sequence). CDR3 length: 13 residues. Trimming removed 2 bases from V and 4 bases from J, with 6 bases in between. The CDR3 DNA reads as TGTGCCAGCAGCCAATCGTACGGAAACACCATATATTTT. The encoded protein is CASSQSYGNTIYF.

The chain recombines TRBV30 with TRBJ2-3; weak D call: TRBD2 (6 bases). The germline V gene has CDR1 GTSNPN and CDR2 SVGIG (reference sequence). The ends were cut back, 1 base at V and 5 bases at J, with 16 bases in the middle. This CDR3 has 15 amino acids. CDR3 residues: CAWSGSDEGGDTQYF. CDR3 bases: TGTGCCTGGAGTGGTTCGGATGAGGGAGGAGATACGCAGTATTTT.

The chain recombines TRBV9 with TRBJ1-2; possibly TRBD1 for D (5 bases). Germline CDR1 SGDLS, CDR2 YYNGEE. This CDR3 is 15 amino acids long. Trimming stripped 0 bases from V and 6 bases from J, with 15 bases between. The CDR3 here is CASSVAGGARNGYTF. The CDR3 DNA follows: TGTGCCAGCAGCGTAGCTGGCGGGGCACGGAATGGCTACACCTTC.

The chain's CDR3 is CSVTVPTEAFF. CDR3 coding DNA: TGCAGCGTTACAGTCCCCACTGAAGCTTTCTTT. V is TRBV29-1 and J is TRBJ1-1, with D hard to call. Trimming took off 5 bases at V and 4 bases at J, with 8 bases between the two ends. Germline CDR1 and CDR2: SQVTM and ANQGSEA. The CDR3 covers 11 residues. Looking up the rest from reference TRBV29-1 and TRBJ1-1 gives the full variable domain: SAVISQKPSRDICQRGTSLTIQCQVDSQVTMMFWYRQQPGQSLTLIATANQGSEATYESGFVIDKFPISRPNLTFSTLTVSNMSPEDSSIYLCSVTVPTEAFFGQGTRLTVV.

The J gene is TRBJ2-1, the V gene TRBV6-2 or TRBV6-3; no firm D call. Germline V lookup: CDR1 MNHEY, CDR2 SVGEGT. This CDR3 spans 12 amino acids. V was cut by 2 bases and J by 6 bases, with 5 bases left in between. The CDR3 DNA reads TGTGCCAGCAGTTACATCCCCAATGAGCAGTTCTTC. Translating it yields CASSYIPNEQFF.

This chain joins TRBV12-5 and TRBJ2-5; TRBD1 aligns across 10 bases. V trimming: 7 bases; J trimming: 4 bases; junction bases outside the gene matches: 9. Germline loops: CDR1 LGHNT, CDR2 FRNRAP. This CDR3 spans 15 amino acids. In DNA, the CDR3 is TGTGCTAGTGAACCTCAGGACAGGGGGGGAGAGACCCAGTACTTC. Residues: CASEPQDRGGETQYF.

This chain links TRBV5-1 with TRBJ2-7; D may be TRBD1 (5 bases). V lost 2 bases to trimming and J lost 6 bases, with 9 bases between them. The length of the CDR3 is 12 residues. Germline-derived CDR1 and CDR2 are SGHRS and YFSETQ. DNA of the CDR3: TGCGCCAGCAGCTTAGCAGGGATCGAGCAGTACTTC. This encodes CASSLAGIEQYF.

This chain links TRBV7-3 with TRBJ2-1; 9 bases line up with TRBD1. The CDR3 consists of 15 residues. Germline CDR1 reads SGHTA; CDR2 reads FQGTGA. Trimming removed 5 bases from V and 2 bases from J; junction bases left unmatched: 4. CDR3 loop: CASSPRQGAYNEQFF. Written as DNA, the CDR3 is TGTGCCAGCAGCCCCCGACAGGGGGCCTACAATGAGCAGTTCTTC.

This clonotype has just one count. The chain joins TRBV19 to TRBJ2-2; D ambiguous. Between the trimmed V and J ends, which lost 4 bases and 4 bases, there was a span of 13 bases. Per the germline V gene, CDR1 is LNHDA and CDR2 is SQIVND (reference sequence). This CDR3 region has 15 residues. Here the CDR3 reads CASSSRQESTGELFF. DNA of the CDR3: TGTGCCAGTAGTAGCCGCCAAGAGAGCACCGGGGAGCTGTTTTTT.

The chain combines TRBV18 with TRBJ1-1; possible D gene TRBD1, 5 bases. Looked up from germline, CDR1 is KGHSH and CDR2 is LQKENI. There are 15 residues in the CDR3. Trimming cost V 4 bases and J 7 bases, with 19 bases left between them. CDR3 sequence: CASSQPSSGSDEAFF. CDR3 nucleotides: TGTGCCAGCTCACAGCCTTCCTCAGGGTCCGATGAAGCTTTCTTT.

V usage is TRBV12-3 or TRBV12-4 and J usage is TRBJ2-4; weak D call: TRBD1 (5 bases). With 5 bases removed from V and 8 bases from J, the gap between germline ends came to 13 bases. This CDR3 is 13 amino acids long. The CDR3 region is CASSTQTQDIQYF. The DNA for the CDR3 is TGTGCCAGCAGTACCCAGACACAGGACATTCAGTACTTC.

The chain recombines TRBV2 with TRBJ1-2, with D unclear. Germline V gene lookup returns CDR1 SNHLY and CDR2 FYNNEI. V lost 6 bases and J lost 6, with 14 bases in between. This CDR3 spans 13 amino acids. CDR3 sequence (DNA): TGTGCCAGCAGCCGACACGTCGGGGATGGCTACACCTTC. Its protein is CASSRHVGDGYTF. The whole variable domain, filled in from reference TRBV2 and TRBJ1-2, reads EPEVTQTPSHQVTQMGQEVILRCVPISNHLYFYWYRQILGQKVEFLVSFYNNEISEKSEIFDDQFSVERPDGSNFTLKIRSTKLEDSAMYFCASSRHVGDGYTFGSGTRLTVV.

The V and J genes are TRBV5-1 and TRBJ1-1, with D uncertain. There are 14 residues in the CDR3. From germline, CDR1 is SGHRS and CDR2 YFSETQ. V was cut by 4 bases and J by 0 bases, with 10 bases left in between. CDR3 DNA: TGCGCCAGCAGCCCTTGGGGAATGAACACTGAAGCTTTCTTT. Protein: CASSPWGMNTEAFF.

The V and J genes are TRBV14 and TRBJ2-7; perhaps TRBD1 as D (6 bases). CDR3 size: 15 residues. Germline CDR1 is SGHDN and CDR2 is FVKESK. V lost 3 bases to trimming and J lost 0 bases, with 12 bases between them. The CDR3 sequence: CASSQYRVPSYEQYF. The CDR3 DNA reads TGTGCCAGCAGCCAGTACAGGGTACCCTCCTACGAGCAGTACTTC.

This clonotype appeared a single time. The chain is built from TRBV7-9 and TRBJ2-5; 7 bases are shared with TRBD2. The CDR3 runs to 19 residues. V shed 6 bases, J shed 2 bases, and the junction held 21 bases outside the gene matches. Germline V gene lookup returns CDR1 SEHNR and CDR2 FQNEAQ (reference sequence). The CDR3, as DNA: TGTGCCAGCAGGGCAGGCCTAGCGGAAACTTCCCGCCCGCAAGAGACCCAGTACTTC. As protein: CASRAGLAETSRPQETQYF.